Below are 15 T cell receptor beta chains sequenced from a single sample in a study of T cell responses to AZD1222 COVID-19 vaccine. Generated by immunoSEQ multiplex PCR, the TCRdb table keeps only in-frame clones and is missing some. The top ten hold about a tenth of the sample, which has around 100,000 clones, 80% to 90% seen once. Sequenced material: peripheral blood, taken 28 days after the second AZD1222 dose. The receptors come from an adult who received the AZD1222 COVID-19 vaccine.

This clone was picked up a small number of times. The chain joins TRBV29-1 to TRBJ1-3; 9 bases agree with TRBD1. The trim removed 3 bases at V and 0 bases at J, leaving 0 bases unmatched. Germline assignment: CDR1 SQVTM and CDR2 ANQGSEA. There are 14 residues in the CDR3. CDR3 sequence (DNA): TGCAGCGTTGAGACAGGGGGCTCTGGAAACACCATATATTTT. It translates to CSVETGGSGNTIYF.

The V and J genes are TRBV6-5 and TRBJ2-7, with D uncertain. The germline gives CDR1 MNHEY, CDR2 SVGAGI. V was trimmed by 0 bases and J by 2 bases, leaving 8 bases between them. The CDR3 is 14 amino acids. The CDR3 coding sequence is TGTGCCAGCAGTTACTCGGACGGCCCCTACGAGCAGTACTTC. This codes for CASSYSDGPYEQYF.

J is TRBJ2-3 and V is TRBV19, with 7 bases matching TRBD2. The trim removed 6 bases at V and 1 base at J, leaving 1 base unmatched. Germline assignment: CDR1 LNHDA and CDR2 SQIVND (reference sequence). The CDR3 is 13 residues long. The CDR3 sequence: CASRTSGTDTQYF. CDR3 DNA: TGTGCCAGTAGAACTAGCGGCACAGATACGCAGTATTTT.

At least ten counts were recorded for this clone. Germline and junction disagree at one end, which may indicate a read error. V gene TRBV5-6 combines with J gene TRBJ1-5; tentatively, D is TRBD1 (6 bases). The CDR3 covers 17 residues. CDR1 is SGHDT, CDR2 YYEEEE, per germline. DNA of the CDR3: TGTGCCAGCACCTTGTTCTTGGGCTTGGGGGCCGGCCAGCCCCAGCATTTT. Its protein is CASTLFLGLGAGQPQHF.

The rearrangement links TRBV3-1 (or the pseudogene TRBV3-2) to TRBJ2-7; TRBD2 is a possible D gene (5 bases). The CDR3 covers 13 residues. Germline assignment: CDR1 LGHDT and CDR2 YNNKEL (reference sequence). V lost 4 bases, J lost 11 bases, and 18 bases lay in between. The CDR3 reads CASSPRIRGLKYF. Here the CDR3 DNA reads TGTGCCAGCAGCCCAAGGATCCGGGGTTTGAAGTACTTC.

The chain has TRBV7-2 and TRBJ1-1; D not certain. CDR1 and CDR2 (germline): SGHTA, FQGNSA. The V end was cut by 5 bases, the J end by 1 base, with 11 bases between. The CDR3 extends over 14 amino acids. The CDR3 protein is CASSQIKANTEAFF. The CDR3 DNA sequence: TGTGCCAGCAGCCAGATTAAGGCGAACACTGAAGCTTTCTTT.

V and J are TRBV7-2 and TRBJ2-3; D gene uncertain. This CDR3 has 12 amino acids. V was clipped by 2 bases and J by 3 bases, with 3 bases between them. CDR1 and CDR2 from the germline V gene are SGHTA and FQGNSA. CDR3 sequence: CASSLMTDTQYF. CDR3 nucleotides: TGTGCCAGCAGCTTAATGACAGATACGCAGTATTTT.

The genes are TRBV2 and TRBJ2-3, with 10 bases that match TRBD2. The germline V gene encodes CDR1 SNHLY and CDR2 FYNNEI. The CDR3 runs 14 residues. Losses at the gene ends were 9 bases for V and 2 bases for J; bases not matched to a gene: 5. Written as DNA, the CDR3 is TGTGCCAGTAGACTAGCGGGCGTCACAGATACGCAGTATTTT. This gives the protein CASRLAGVTDTQYF. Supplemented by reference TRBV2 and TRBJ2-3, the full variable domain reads EPEVTQTPSHQVTQMGQEVILRCVPISNHLYFYWYRQILGQKVEFLVSFYNNEISEKSEIFDDQFSVERPDGSNFTLKIRSTKLEDSAMYFCASRLAGVTDTQYFGPGTRLTVL.

The DNA for the CDR3 is TGTGCCAGCAGCCCCGGGACAGGGTCCGGCTACACCTTC. This sequence encodes CASSPGTGSGYTF. The chain is built from TRBV7-2 and TRBJ1-2, with TRBD1 identical over 9 bases. In germline, CDR1 is SGHTA, CDR2 FQGNSA. V trimming: 5 bases; J trimming: 8 bases; junction bases outside the gene matches: 6. CDR3 size: 13 residues.

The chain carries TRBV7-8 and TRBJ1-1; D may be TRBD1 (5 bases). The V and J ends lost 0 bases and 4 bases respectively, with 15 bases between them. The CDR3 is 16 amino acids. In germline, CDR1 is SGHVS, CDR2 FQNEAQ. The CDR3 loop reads CASSLAQGRLATEAFF. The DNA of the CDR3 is TGTGCCAGCAGCTTAGCGCAGGGAAGATTGGCCACTGAAGCTTTCTTT.

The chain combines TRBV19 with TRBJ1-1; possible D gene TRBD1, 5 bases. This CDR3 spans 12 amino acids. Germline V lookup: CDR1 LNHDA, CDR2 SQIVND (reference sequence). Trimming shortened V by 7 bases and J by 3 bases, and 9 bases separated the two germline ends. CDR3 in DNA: TGTGCCAGTACCGACAGATACACTGAAGCTTTCTTT. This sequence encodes CASTDRYTEAFF.

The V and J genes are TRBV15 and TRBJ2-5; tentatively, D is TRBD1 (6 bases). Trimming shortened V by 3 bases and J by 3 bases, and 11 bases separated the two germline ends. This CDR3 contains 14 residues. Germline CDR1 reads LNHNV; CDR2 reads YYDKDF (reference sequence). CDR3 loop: CATSRGGQKETQYF. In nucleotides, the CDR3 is TGTGCCACCAGCAGGGGCGGACAGAAAGAGACCCAGTACTTC.

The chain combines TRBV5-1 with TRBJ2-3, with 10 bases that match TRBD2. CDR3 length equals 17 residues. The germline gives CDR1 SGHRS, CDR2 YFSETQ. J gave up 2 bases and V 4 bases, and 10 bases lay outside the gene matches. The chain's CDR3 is CASSMGASGGYTDTQYF. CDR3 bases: TGCGCCAGCAGCATGGGGGCTAGCGGGGGTTACACAGATACGCAGTATTTT.

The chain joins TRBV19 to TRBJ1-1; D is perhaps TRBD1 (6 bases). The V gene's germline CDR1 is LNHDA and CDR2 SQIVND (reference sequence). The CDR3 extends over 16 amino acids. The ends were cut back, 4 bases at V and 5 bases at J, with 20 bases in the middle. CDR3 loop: CASSKGTRVGGTEAFF. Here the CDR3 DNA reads TGTGCCAGTAGTAAGGGGACAAGAGTAGGGGGAACTGAAGCTTTCTTT. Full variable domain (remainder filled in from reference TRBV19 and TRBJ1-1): DGGITQSPKYLFRKEGQNVTLSCEQNLNHDAMYWYRQDPGQGLRLIYYSQIVNDFQKGDIAEGYSVSREKKESFPLTVTSAQKNPTAFYLCASSKGTRVGGTEAFFGQGTRLTVV.

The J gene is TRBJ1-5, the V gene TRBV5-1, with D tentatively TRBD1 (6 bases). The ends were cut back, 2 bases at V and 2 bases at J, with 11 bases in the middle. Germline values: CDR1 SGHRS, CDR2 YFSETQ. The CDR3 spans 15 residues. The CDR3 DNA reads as TGCGCCAGCAGCTTAGGACAGCCTGGCAATCAGCCCCAGCATTTT. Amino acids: CASSLGQPGNQPQHF. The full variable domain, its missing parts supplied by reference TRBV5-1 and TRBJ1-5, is KAGVTQTPRYLIKTRGQQVTLSCSPISGHRSVSWYQQTPGQGLQFLFEYFSETQRNKGNFPGRFSGRQFSNSRSEMNVSTLELGDSALYLCASSLGQPGNQPQHFGDGTRLSIL.